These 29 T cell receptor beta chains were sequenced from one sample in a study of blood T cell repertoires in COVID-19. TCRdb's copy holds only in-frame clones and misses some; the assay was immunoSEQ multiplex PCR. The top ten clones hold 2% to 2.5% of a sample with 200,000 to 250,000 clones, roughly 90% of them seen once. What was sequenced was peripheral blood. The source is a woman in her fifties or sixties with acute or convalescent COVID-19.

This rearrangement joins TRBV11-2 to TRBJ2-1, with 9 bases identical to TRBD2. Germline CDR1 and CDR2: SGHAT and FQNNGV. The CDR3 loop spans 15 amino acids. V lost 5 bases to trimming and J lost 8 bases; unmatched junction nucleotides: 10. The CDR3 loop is CASSNGGRAVHEQFF. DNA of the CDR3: TGTGCCAGCAGCAATGGCGGGAGGGCGGTGCATGAGCAGTTCTTC.

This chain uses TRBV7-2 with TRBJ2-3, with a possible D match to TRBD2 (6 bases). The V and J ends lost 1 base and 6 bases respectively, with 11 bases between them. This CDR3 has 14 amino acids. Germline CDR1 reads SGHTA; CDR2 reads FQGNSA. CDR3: CASSLVGDSDTQYF. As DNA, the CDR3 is TGTGCCAGCAGCTTAGTGGGGGACTCGGATACGCAGTATTTT.

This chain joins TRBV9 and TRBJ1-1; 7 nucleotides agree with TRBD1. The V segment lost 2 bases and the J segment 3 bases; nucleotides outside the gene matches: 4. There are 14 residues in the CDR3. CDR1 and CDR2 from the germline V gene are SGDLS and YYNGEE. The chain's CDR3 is CASSVDREDTEAFF. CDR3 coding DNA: TGTGCCAGCAGCGTTGACAGGGAGGACACTGAAGCTTTCTTT.

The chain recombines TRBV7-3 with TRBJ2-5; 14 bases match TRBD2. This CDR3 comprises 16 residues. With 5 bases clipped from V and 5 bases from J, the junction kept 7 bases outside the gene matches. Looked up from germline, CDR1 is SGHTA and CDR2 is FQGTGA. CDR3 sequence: CASSPRTSGGQETQYF. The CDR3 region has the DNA TGTGCCAGCAGCCCCCGGACTAGCGGGGGGCAGGAGACCCAGTACTTC. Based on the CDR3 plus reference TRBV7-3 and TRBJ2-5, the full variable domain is GAGVSQTPSNKVTEKGKYVELRCDPISGHTALYWYRQSLGQGPEFLIYFQGTGAADDSGLPNDRFFAVRPEGSVSTLKIQRTERGDSAVYLCASSPRTSGGQETQYFGPGTRLLVL.

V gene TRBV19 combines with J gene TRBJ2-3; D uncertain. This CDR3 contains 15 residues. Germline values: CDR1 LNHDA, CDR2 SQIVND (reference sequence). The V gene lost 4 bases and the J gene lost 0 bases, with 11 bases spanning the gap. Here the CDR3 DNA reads TGTGCCAGTAGTACGGGTCTCACGAGCACAGATACGCAGTATTTT. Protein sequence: CASSTGLTSTDTQYF.

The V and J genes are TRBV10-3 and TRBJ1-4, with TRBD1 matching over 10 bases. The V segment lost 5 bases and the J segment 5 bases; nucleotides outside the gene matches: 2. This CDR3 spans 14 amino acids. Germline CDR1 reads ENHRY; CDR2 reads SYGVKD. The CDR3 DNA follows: TGTGCCATCAGTCAGACAGGGGGCAATGAAAAACTGTTTTTT. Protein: CAISQTGGNEKLFF.

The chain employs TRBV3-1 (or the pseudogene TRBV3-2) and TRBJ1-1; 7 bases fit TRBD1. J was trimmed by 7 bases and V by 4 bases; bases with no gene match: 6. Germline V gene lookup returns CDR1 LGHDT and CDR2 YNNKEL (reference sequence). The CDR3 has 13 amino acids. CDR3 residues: CASSLQGVSEAFF. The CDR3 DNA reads TGTGCCAGCAGCCTCCAGGGGGTAAGTGAAGCTTTCTTT.

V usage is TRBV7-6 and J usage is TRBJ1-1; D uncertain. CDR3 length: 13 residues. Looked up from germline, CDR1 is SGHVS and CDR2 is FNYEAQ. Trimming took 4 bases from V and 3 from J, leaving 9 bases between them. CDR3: CASSSREDTEAFF. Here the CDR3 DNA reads TGTGCCAGCAGCTCACGGGAAGACACTGAAGCTTTCTTT.

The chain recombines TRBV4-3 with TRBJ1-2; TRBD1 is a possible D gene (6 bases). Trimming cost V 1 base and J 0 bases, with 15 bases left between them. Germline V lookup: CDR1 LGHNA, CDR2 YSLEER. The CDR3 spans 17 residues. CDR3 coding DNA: TGCGCCAGCAGCCAAGGTTCGGGGGAGGGGGCTAACTATGGCTACACCTTC. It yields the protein CASSQGSGEGANYGYTF.

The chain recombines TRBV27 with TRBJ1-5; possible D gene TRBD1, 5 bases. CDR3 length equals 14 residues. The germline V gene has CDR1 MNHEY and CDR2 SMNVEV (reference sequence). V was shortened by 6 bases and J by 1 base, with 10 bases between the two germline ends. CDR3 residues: CASSPQGSNQPQHF. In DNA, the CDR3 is TGTGCCAGCAGCCCCCAGGGAAGCAATCAGCCCCAGCATTTT.

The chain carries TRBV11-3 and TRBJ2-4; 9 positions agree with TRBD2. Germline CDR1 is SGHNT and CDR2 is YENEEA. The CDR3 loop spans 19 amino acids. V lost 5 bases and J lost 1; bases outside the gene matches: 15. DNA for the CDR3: TGTGCCAGCAGCCCTCGGACTAGCGCCCAGCGAGGGGCCAAAAACATTCAGTACTTC. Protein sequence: CASSPRTSAQRGAKNIQYF.

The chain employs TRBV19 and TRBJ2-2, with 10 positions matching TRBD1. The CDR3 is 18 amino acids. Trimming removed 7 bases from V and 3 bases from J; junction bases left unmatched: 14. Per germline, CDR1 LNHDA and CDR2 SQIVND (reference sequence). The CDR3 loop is CASIPRPGQGKDTGELFF. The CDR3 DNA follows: TGTGCCAGTATCCCCCGACCGGGACAGGGGAAGGACACCGGGGAGCTGTTTTTT. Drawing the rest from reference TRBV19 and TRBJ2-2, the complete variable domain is DGGITQSPKYLFRKEGQNVTLSCEQNLNHDAMYWYRQDPGQGLRLIYYSQIVNDFQKGDIAEGYSVSREKKESFPLTVTSAQKNPTAFYLCASIPRPGQGKDTGELFFGEGSRLTVL.

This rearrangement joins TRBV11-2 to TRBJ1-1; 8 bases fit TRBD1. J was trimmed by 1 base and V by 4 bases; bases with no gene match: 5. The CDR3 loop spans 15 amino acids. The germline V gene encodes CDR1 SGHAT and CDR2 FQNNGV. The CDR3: CASSSRTGRNTEAFF. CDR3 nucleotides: TGTGCCAGCAGCTCACGGACAGGGCGGAACACTGAAGCTTTCTTT.

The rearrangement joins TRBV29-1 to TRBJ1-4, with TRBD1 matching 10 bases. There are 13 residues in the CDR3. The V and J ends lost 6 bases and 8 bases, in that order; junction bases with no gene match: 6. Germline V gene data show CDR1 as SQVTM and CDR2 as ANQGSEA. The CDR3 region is CSVAGTGVEKLFF. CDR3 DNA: TGCAGCGTGGCCGGGACAGGGGTCGAAAAACTGTTTTTT.

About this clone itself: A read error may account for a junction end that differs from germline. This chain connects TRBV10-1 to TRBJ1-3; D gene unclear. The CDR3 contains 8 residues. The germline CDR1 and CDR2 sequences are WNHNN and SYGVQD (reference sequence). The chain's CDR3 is CARYTTYF. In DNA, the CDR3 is TGCGCCAGATACACCACATATTTT.

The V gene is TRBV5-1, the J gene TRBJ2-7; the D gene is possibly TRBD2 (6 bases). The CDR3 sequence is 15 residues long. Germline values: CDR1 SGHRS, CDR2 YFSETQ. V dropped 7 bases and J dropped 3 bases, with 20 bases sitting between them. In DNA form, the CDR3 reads TGCGCCAGCTCCCCCACCGGGCAGGACTACTACGAGCAGTACTTC. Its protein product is CASSPTGQDYYEQYF.

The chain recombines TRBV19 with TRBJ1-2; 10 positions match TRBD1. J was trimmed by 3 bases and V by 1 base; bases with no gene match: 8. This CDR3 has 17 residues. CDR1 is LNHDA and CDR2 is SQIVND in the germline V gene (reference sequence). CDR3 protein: CASSIVAGTGVYYGYTF. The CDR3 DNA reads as TGTGCCAGTAGTATAGTAGCGGGGACAGGGGTTTACTATGGCTACACCTTC. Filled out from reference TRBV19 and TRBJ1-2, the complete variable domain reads DGGITQSPKYLFRKEGQNVTLSCEQNLNHDAMYWYRQDPGQGLRLIYYSQIVNDFQKGDIAEGYSVSREKKESFPLTVTSAQKNPTAFYLCASSIVAGTGVYYGYTFGSGTRLTVV.

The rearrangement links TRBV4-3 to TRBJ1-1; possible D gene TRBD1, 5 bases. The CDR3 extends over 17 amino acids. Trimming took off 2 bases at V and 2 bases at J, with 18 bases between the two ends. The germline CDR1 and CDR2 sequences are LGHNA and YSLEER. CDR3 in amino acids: CASSQYPLGAGNTEAFF. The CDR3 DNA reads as TGCGCCAGCAGCCAATACCCTTTAGGGGCGGGAAACACTGAAGCTTTCTTT.

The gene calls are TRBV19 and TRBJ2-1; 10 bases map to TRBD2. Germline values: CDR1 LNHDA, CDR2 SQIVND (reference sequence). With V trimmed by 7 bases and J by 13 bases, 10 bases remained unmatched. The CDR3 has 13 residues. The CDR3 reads CASTRTSGHPQFF. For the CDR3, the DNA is TGTGCCAGTACTCGGACTAGCGGACACCCCCAGTTCTTC. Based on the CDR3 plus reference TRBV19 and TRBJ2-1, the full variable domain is DGGITQSPKYLFRKEGQNVTLSCEQNLNHDAMYWYRQDPGQGLRLIYYSQIVNDFQKGDIAEGYSVSREKKESFPLTVTSAQKNPTAFYLCASTRTSGHPQFFGPGTRLTVL.

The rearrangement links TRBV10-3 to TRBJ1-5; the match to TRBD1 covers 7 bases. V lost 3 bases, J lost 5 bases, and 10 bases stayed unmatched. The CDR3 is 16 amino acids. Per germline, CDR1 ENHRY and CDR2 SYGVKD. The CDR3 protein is CAISEGGNRGDQPQHF. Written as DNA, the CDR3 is TGTGCCATCAGTGAAGGGGGGAACAGGGGTGATCAGCCCCAGCATTTT.

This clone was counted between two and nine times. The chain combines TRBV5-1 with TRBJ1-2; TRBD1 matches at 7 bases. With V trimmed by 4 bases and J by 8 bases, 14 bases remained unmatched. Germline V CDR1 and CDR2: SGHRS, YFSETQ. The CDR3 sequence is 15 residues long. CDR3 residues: CASSKDFNRGQGYTF. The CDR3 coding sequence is TGCGCCAGCAGCAAAGACTTTAATAGGGGGCAAGGCTACACCTTC.

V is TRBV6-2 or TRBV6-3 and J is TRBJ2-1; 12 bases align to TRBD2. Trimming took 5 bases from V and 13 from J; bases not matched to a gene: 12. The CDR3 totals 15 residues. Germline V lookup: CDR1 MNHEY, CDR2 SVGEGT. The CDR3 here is CASSGGLAGATRQFF. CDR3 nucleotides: TGTGCCAGCAGTGGGGGACTAGCGGGTGCCACGCGACAGTTCTTC.

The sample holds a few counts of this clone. The CDR3 spells CASRGTGGFWEQYF. The CDR3 DNA reads TGTGCCAGCAGGGGGACAGGGGGCTTTTGGGAGCAGTACTTC. The chain combines TRBV6-5 with TRBJ2-7, with 12 bases aligning to TRBD1. Per the germline V gene, CDR1 is MNHEY and CDR2 is SVGAGI. CDR3 length: 14 residues. After removal of 6 bases from V and 7 bases from J, the junction contained 7 bases not matched to a gene.

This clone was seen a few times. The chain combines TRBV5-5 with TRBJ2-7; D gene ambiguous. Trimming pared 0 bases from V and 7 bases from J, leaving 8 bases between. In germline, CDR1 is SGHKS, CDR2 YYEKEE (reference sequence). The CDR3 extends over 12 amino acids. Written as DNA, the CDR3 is TGTGCCAGCAGCTTGGGGGCTCTGGAGCAGTACTTC. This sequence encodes CASSLGALEQYF.

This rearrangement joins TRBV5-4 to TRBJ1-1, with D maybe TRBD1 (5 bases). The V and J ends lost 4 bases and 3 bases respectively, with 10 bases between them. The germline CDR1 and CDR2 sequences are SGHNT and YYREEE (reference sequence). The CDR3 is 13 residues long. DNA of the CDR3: TGTGCCAGCAGCGGGGCCCCGGACACTGAAGCTTTCTTT. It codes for CASSGAPDTEAFF.

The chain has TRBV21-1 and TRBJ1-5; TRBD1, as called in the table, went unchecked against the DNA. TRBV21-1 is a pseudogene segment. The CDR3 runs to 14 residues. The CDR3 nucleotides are TGTGCCAGCAGCAAGGGACAGTACCGTAAGCCCCAGCATTTT. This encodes CASSKGQYRKPQHF.

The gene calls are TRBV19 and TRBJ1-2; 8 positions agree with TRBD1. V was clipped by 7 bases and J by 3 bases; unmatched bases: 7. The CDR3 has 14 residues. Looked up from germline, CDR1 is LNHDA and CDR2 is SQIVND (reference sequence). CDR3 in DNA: TGTGCCAGTAAGGAGACAGGGGACTACTATGGCTACACCTTC. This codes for CASKETGDYYGYTF.

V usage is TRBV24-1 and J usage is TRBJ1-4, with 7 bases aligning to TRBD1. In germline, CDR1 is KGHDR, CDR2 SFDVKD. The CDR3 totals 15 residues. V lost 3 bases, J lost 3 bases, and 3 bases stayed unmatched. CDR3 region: CATSDDRAANEKLFF. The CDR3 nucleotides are TGTGCCACCAGTGATGACAGGGCGGCTAATGAAAAACTGTTTTTT.

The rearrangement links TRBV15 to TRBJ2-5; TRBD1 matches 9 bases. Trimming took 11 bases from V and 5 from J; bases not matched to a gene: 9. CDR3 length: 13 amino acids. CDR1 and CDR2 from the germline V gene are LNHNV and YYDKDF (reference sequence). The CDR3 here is CASRQGGRETQYF. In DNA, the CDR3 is TGTGCCTCCCGACAGGGGGGACGGGAGACCCAGTACTTC. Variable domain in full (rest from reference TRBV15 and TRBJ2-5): DAMVIQNPRYQVTQFGKPVTLSCSQTLNHNVMYWYQQKSSQAPKLLFHYYDKDFNNEADTPDNFQSRRPNTSFCFLDIRSPGLGDTAMYLCASRQGGRETQYFGPGTRLLVL.